This T cell receptor (beta chain) appears in the sequencing data of a study of cytomegalovirus exposure and HLA in healthy donors. Whole-study results and caveats: Subsequent analysis revealed that first-cohort TCR clusters tended to co-occur in the 130 or so validation repertoires. According to reports, the classifier identified cytomegalovirus status with high specificity and sensitivity. Researchers counted approximately 160 TCR beta chains as cytomegalovirus-associated.

Germline loops: CDR1 MDHEN, CDR2 SYDVKM. V was pared by 6 bases and J by 7 bases, with 17 bases of the junction left unmatched. The CDR3 contains 16 residues. It was the roughly 130-subject validation cohort, separate from the roughly 700-subject first cohort, to which the donors belonged. Worth noting for this clone: Antigen: not known.

TCRdb's copy holds only in-frame clones and misses some; the assay was immunoSEQ multiplex PCR. The sample contains some 150,000 clones, roughly 88% of which appear only once. The rearrangement uses TRBV28 and TRBJ1-2; TRBD1 agrees at 7 bases. Sequencing was done on a sample of PBMCs. The receptor was isolated from a young woman in good health and CMV-seropositive. As DNA, the CDR3 is TGTGCCAGCAGCTACTCGTGGACAGGAGAAAGATCTGGCTACACCTTC. The encoded protein is CASSYSWTGERSGYTF.